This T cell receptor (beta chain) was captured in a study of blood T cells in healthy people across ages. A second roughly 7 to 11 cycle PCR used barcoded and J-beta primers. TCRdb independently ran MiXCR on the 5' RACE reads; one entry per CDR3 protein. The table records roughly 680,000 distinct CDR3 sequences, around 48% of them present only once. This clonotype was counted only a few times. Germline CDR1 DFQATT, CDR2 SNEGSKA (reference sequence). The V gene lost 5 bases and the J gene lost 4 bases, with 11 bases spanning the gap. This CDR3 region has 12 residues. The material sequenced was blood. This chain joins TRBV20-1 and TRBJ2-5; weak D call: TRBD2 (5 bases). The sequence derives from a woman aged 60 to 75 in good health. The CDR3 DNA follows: TGCAGTGCTCCATCCCGGGGAGAGACCCAGTACTTC. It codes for CSAPSRGETQYF.